This is a list of T cell receptor beta chains from one sample in a study of blood T cells in healthy people across ages. MiXCR, applied by TCRdb to the 5' RACE reads, yields one record per CDR3 protein. The sample lists hundreds of thousands of distinct CDR3 sequences; about 34% were seen once. The source material was blood. All receptors derive from a woman of 80 years or more in good health. Both conserved end residues are part of each CDR3. The order of the fields is clone size, J gene, D gene, V gene, CDR3 DNA, CDR3 protein. D genes are given only for firm matches. Expanded clones are given a class, and other clones once, few, many or no size at all.

abundance: many; j_gene: TRBJ2-2; d_gene: -; v_gene: TRBV4-3; CDR3nt: TGCGCCAGCAGCCTGGCCCCGGGAGGGGAGCTGTTTTTT; CDR3aa: CASSLAPGGELFF
abundance: -; j_gene: TRBJ2-2; d_gene: -; v_gene: TRBV5-4; CDR3nt: TGTGCCAGCAGCTGGGCCGGGGAATCCGGGGAGCTGTTTTTT; CDR3aa: CASSWAGESGELFF
abundance: few; j_gene: TRBJ1-3; d_gene: -; v_gene: TRBV5-1; CDR3nt: TGCGCCAGCAGCTCGGACATCTCTGGAAACACCATATATTTT; CDR3aa: CASSSDISGNTIYF
abundance: -; j_gene: TRBJ1-2; d_gene: -; v_gene: TRBV18; CDR3nt: TGTGCCAGCTCACCCATGGACAGTCAAGCTAACTATGGCTACACCTTC; CDR3aa: CASSPMDSQANYGYTF
abundance: -; j_gene: TRBJ2-7; d_gene: -; v_gene: TRBV20-1; CDR3nt: TGCAGTGCTCGCCTTACCGGGCAGGTAGGCTACGAGCAGTACTTC; CDR3aa: CSARLTGQVGYEQYF
abundance: -; j_gene: TRBJ1-1; d_gene: -; v_gene: TRBV30; CDR3nt: TGTGCCTGGATGCAGAATGAAGCTTTCTTT; CDR3aa: CAWMQNEAFF
abundance: few; j_gene: TRBJ2-7; d_gene: -; v_gene: TRBV7-2; CDR3nt: TGTGCCAGCGGTCAGGACTACAATGAGCAGTACTTC; CDR3aa: CASGQDYNEQYF
abundance: many; j_gene: TRBJ1-3; d_gene: -; v_gene: TRBV6-5; CDR3nt: TGTGCCAGCAGTTACTCGGGGGGCTCTGGAAACACCATATATTTT; CDR3aa: CASSYSGGSGNTIYF
abundance: many; j_gene: TRBJ2-5; d_gene: TRBD1; v_gene: TRBV20-1; CDR3nt: TGCAGTGCTGGAACCGGGACAGGGGATTCTACGACCCAGTACTTC; CDR3aa: CSAGTGTGDSTTQYF
abundance: -; j_gene: TRBJ2-5; d_gene: -; v_gene: TRBV20-1; CDR3nt: TGCAGTGCTAGCAAGGTTGCAGAAGAGACCCAGTACTTC; CDR3aa: CSASKVAEETQYF
abundance: -; j_gene: TRBJ1-5; d_gene: -; v_gene: TRBV6-1; CDR3nt: TGTGCCAGCAGTGAAGTTTCGACCCCTAGCAATCAGCCCCAGCATTTT; CDR3aa: CASSEVSTPSNQPQHF
abundance: -; j_gene: TRBJ1-5; d_gene: TRBD1; v_gene: TRBV30; CDR3nt: TGTGCCTGGAGTCAAGTAGGAGGGACAGGGGGGAGGAATCAGCCCCAGCATTTT; CDR3aa: CAWSQVGGTGGRNQPQHF
abundance: many; j_gene: TRBJ1-2; d_gene: TRBD1; v_gene: TRBV29-1; CDR3nt: TGCAGCGTTACACAGGGGGCGCGTGGCTACACCTTC; CDR3aa: CSVTQGARGYTF
abundance: -; j_gene: TRBJ2-7; d_gene: TRBD1; v_gene: TRBV20-1; CDR3nt: TGCAGTGCTATTCCCGGGACAGGGTACTACGAGCAGTACTTC; CDR3aa: CSAIPGTGYYEQYF
abundance: many; j_gene: TRBJ2-1; d_gene: -; v_gene: TRBV3-1; CDR3nt: TGTGCCAGCAGCCAAGCGACCAATGAGCAGTTCTTC; CDR3aa: CASSQATNEQFF
abundance: -; j_gene: TRBJ1-2; d_gene: TRBD1; v_gene: TRBV7-2; CDR3nt: TGTGCCAGCAGCAAGACAGGGGGAATCTATGGCTACACCTTC; CDR3aa: CASSKTGGIYGYTF
abundance: many; j_gene: TRBJ1-6; d_gene: -; v_gene: TRBV5-1; CDR3nt: TGCGCCAGCAGCTTGGGACAGATTAATTCACCCCTCCACTTT; CDR3aa: CASSLGQINSPLHF
abundance: -; j_gene: TRBJ2-7; d_gene: TRBD2; v_gene: TRBV9; CDR3nt: TGTGCCAGCAGCGTAGGAGTAGCGGGGACCTACGAGCAGTACTTC; CDR3aa: CASSVGVAGTYEQYF
abundance: -; j_gene: TRBJ1-5; d_gene: -; v_gene: TRBV7-8; CDR3nt: TGTGCCAGCAGCTTAGGAGACAGCTGGGGGAATCAGCCCCAGCATTTT; CDR3aa: CASSLGDSWGNQPQHF
abundance: many; j_gene: TRBJ2-6; d_gene: -; v_gene: TRBV27; CDR3nt: TGTGCCAGCAGTTTTCAGGGGAGCACCTCTGGGGCCAACGTCCTGACTTTC; CDR3aa: CASSFQGSTSGANVLTF
abundance: once; j_gene: TRBJ2-1; d_gene: TRBD1; v_gene: TRBV10-3; CDR3nt: TGTGCCATCGGCCAGGGGGTATTCCAAGAGACCCAGTTCTTC; CDR3aa: CAIGQGVFQETQFF
abundance: -; j_gene: TRBJ2-4; d_gene: -; v_gene: TRBV12-3/TRBV12-4; CDR3nt: TGTGCCAGCAGCCCAGCGCAGAGGACTTTCGCGAACATTCAGTACTTC; CDR3aa: CASSPAQRTFANIQYF
abundance: many; j_gene: TRBJ1-4; d_gene: -; v_gene: TRBV5-6; CDR3nt: TGTGCCAGCAACTACGGGACCGAGGGGGAAAAACTGTTTTTT; CDR3aa: CASNYGTEGEKLFF
abundance: -; j_gene: TRBJ2-7; d_gene: TRBD2; v_gene: TRBV5-1; CDR3nt: TGCGCCAGCAGCTTGGTAGCGGGGTCCTACGAGCAGTACTTC; CDR3aa: CASSLVAGSYEQYF
abundance: many; j_gene: TRBJ2-1; d_gene: -; v_gene: TRBV20-1; CDR3nt: TGCAGTGCTAGCCTAGGCTGCAATGAGCAGTTCTTC; CDR3aa: CSASLGCNEQFF
abundance: many; j_gene: TRBJ2-1; d_gene: -; v_gene: TRBV20-1; CDR3nt: TGCAGTGCTAGAGTAGCGGTGGCTGGCAATGAGCAGTTCTTC; CDR3aa: CSARVAVAGNEQFF
abundance: many; j_gene: TRBJ2-5; d_gene: -; v_gene: TRBV7-2; CDR3nt: TGTGCCAGCAGCCGAGGGGGTGAAGAGACCCAGTACTTC; CDR3aa: CASSRGGEETQYF
abundance: many; j_gene: TRBJ2-5; d_gene: -; v_gene: TRBV2; CDR3nt: TGTGCCAGCAGTGAACAGCCGCTTCAAGAGACCCAGTACTTC; CDR3aa: CASSEQPLQETQYF